This TCR beta chain is drawn from a study of CD8+ T cells in alopecia areata. Study background: Treatment of the treated patients consisted of oral tofacitinib, 5 to 10 mg twice daily. Points from the study as a whole: Among the top 100, expanded CD8+ clones were significantly decreased by tofacitinib, as was scalp clonality. Because of a solitary nonresponder, the connection of baseline CD8+ expansion to response stays uncertain.

The treatment: oral pan-JAK inhibitor, 5-10 mg twice daily. This clone was seen a few times. Its antigen is unidentified. The sequencing template was cDNA reverse transcribed from extracted RNA. Clones were sequenced by immunoSEQ multiplex PCR, and TCRdb holds only the in-frame ones, with some missing. Found here are around 300,000 clones, around three fifths of them singletons; the top ten hold more than 0.85%. Germline CDR1 is MGHRA and CDR2 is YSYEKL. Trimming pared 1 base from V and 2 bases from J, leaving 9 bases between. The CDR3 is 14 residues long. This receptor was taken from a human donor with alopecia areata. V is TRBV4-1 and J is TRBJ2-7; D is unresolved. Sequencing used CD4+ T cells sorted from blood, obtained around week 54, from a patient treated with tofacitinib. The CDR3 sequence: CASSQVGVTYEQYF. Here the CDR3 DNA reads TGCGCCAGCAGCCAAGTTGGGGTCACCTACGAGCAGTACTTC.